The 11 T cell receptor beta chains in this list originate from one sample, sequenced in a study of Ad26.COV2.S vaccination and SARS-CoV-2 variants. Sequenced by immunoSEQ multiplex PCR; TCRdb stores in-frame clones only, minus some. The sample lists approximately 480,000 clones; roughly 85% were seen once. Described treatment: around 19 received Ad26.COV2.S at low or high dose, single or two shots; 5 received placebo; per-sample allocation not given. Sampling happened 63 days after the first vaccine or placebo injection. The sample consisted of peripheral blood, taken in a trial of Ad26.COV2.S vaccine versus placebo. These receptors were obtained from a person aged 18-60 years who received the Ad26.COV2.S COVID-19 vaccine or a placebo.

V gene TRBV15 combines with J gene TRBJ2-7; tentatively, D is TRBD1 (5 bases). Trimming cost V 2 bases and J 1 base, with 9 bases left between them. This CDR3 comprises 14 residues. CDR1 and CDR2 (germline): LNHNV, YYDKDF (reference sequence). CDR3 loop: CATSRQGTSYEQYF. CDR3 sequence (DNA): TGTGCCACCAGCAGACAGGGAACGTCCTACGAGCAGTACTTC. The whole variable domain, filled in from reference TRBV15 and TRBJ2-7, reads DAMVIQNPRYQVTQFGKPVTLSCSQTLNHNVMYWYQQKSSQAPKLLFHYYDKDFNNEADTPDNFQSRRPNTSFCFLDIRSPGLGDTAMYLCATSRQGTSYEQYFGPGTRLTVT.

CDR3 DNA sequence: TGTGCCAGCAGCCCCGGGACTAGCGGGACGGGGCTAGAGACCCAGTACTTC. This encodes CASSPGTSGTGLETQYF. The chain is built from TRBV27 and TRBJ2-5; TRBD2 matches at 13 bases. Germline CDR1 is MNHEY and CDR2 is SMNVEV (reference sequence). The CDR3 is made up of 17 amino acids. After removal of 6 bases from V and 4 bases from J, the junction contained 11 bases not matched to a gene.

The chain recombines TRBV28 with TRBJ1-4; no firm D call. V was cut by 3 bases and J by 7 bases, with 12 bases left in between. This CDR3 has 14 residues. Germline values: CDR1 MDHEN, CDR2 SYDVKM. For the CDR3, the DNA is TGTGCCAGCAGTTTTGGGCAGAATACTGAAAAACTGTTTTTT. It encodes CASSFGQNTEKLFF.

V is TRBV28 and J is TRBJ2-7; D is perhaps TRBD1 (6 bases). The V end was cut by 5 bases, the J end by 3 bases, with 11 bases between. CDR1 MDHEN and CDR2 SYDVKM come from the germline V gene. This CDR3 has 13 amino acids. DNA for the CDR3: TGTGCCAGCAGTAGGACAGATAGCTACGAGCAGTACTTC. This codes for CASSRTDSYEQYF.

This rearrangement joins TRBV7-9 to TRBJ2-5; possible D gene TRBD1, 5 bases. The CDR3 consists of 15 residues. Germline V gene lookup returns CDR1 SEHNR and CDR2 FQNEAQ (reference sequence). In DNA form, the CDR3 reads TGTGCTGTAGAAGATGGGGCTCCAAAAGGGGAGACCCAGTACTTC. Translating it yields CAVEDGAPKGETQYF.

This sequence joins TRBV18 and TRBJ1-5; D is possibly TRBD1 (5 bases). This CDR3 has 18 amino acids. Trimming took off 4 bases at V and 2 bases at J, with 21 bases between the two ends. Germline CDR1 reads KGHSH; CDR2 reads LQKENI. CDR3 sequence reads: CASSRRDGNPMGNQPQHF. The CDR3 bases are TGTGCCAGCTCACGTAGGGACGGCAACCCTATGGGCAATCAGCCCCAGCATTTT.

The rearrangement uses TRBV19 and TRBJ2-1; TRBD2 agrees at 9 bases. CDR3 length equals 17 residues. J lost 5 bases, V lost 2 bases, and 10 bases had no gene match. Per germline, CDR1 LNHDA and CDR2 SQIVND (reference sequence). The CDR3 protein is CASSIRLWASGDNEQFF. The CDR3, as DNA: TGTGCCAGTAGTATACGTTTGTGGGCTAGCGGGGACAATGAGCAGTTCTTC.

The chain recombines TRBV29-1 with TRBJ2-3, with D tentatively TRBD1 (6 bases). Looked up from germline, CDR1 is SQVTM and CDR2 is ANQGSEA. CDR3 length: 17 residues. Trimming pared 1 base from V and 5 bases from J, leaving 22 bases between. As DNA, the CDR3 is TGCAGCGTTGAAGCACGCGCAGCCGGGACAAACAAAGATACGCAGTATTTT. Protein sequence: CSVEARAAGTNKDTQYF.

The chain employs TRBV19 and TRBJ2-1; 10 bases agree with TRBD2. Trimming removed 7 bases from V and 6 bases from J; junction bases left unmatched: 3. Germline CDR1 and CDR2: LNHDA and SQIVND (reference sequence). CDR3 length equals 13 residues. CDR3 coding DNA: TGTGCCAGTAACCTAGCGGGGGTCAATGAGCAGTTCTTC. It encodes CASNLAGVNEQFF.

The chain couples TRBV5-6 to TRBJ2-1; D unclear. CDR1 SGHDT and CDR2 YYEEEE come from the germline V gene. The CDR3 is made up of 14 amino acids. V was clipped by 1 base and J by 9 bases, with 14 bases between them. The CDR3 DNA reads TGTGCCAGCAGCTTGACTCCTCTCGGACCTGAGCAGTTCTTC. Protein sequence: CASSLTPLGPEQFF.

The rearrangement links TRBV6-5 to TRBJ2-7, with 9 bases fitting TRBD1. The V segment lost 8 bases and the J segment 7 bases; nucleotides outside the gene matches: 6. The germline CDR1 and CDR2 sequences are MNHEY and SVGAGI. This CDR3 comprises 12 residues. DNA of the CDR3: TGTGCCAGCGGACAGGGGCTAAGGGAGCAGTACTTC. Amino acid sequence: CASGQGLREQYF.